These T cell receptor beta chains were read from a single sample in a study of blood T cell repertoires in COVID-19. The protocol was immunoSEQ multiplex PCR, while the TCRdb copy is restricted to in-frame clones and leaves out a portion. This table has 200,000 to 250,000 clones, about nine tenths appearing once. The sequenced sample was PBMCs or T cells enriched from blood (not recorded which). These receptor sequences come from a woman between 40 and 55 years old with acute COVID-19. Each CDR3 is given with its conserved first and last residue. The D gene is left open where the match is weak. Clone sizes are given selectively: once, few, many, or a class where the clone is expanded.

13,TRBJ2-1,TRBV5-8,-,-,TGTGCCAGCGGGTTGACTAGTCGCGATGAGCAGTTCTTC,CASGLTSRDEQFF
12,TRBJ2-5,TRBV11-2,-,-,TGTGCCAGCAGCTTTCGAGGAGAGACCCAGTACTTC,CASSFRGETQYF
15,TRBJ2-2,TRBV6-1,-,-,TGTGCCAGCAGTGAACAGGCAGGAAACACCGGGGAGCTGTTTTTT,CASSEQAGNTGELFF
17,TRBJ2-1,TRBV3-1/TRBV3-2,-,TRBD2,TGTGCCAGCAGCCACTCGGGGACTAGCGGGGGGGTTATAGGGCAGTTCTTC,CASSHSGTSGGVIGQFF
15,TRBJ2-1,TRBV4-2,-,TRBD2,TGTGCCAGCAGCCCCGGGCCTAGCGGGGGCGATGAGCAGTTCTTC,CASSPGPSGGDEQFF
15,TRBJ2-7,TRBV19,-,TRBD2,TGTGCCAGTAGTGTGGTAGCGGGGGAGTCCTACGAGCAGTACTTC,CASSVVAGESYEQYF
15,TRBJ1-2,TRBV19,-,TRBD1,TGTGCCAGCGACCCGGACAGGACTTCGACCTATGGCTACACCTTC,CASDPDRTSTYGYTF
14,TRBJ1-1,TRBV18,-,-,TGTGCCAGCTCACCAGGCAGGGCGAACACTGAAGCTTTCTTT,CASSPGRANTEAFF
15,TRBJ2-2,TRBV9,-,-,TGTGCCAGCAGCGTAGTGACAGGAAACACCGGGGAGCTGTTTTTT,CASSVVTGNTGELFF
14,TRBJ2-5,TRBV7-2,-,-,TGTGCCAGCAGCTCCACCGGAGCCCGGGAGACCCAGTACTTC,CASSSTGARETQYF
21,TRBJ1-6,TRBV19,-,-,TGTGCCAGTAGTATTCGTCGTCGGCAGGGGATCTTTGACCCCTATAATTCACCCCTCCACTTT,CASSIRRRQGIFDPYNSPLHF
17,TRBJ2-2,TRBV10-3,-,-,TGTGCCATCAAAAAGGGGCCATTCACGACGAACACCGGGGAGCTGTTTTTT,CAIKKGPFTTNTGELFF
11,TRBJ1-1,TRBV5-8,-,-,TGTGCCAGCAGCTTTTATACTGAAGCTTTCTTT,CASSFYTEAFF
14,TRBJ1-1,TRBV14,-,-,TGTGCCAGCAGCCAAGATTTATCGGACACTGAAGCTTTCTTT,CASSQDLSDTEAFF
15,TRBJ2-1,TRBV3-1/TRBV3-2,once,TRBD1,TGTGCCAGCAGCCAAAACAGGGGGTACGGATATGAGCAGTTCTTC,CASSQNRGYGYEQFF